These 17 T cell receptor beta chains were sequenced from one sample in a study of blood T cell repertoires in COVID-19. TCRdb keeps only in-frame clones here, not all; method: immunoSEQ multiplex PCR. The data hold fewer than 250,000 clones, with roughly nine tenths observed a single time. The sequenced sample was peripheral blood. These receptors were collected from a man between 65 and 85 years old with acute or convalescent COVID-19.

V usage is TRBV4-2 and J usage is TRBJ1-1, with TRBD1 as a possible D gene (6 bases). The germline V and J ends were trimmed by 2 bases and 0 bases, with 19 bases remaining between them. CDR3 length: 18 residues. Per the germline V gene, CDR1 is LGHNA and CDR2 is YNFKEQ. The CDR3 reads CASSQRLSTGTLNTEAFF. In DNA, the CDR3 is TGTGCCAGCAGCCAACGGTTATCGACCGGGACACTGAACACTGAAGCTTTCTTT.

V usage is TRBV21-1 and J usage is TRBJ2-5; the table's D call, TRBD2, has no DNA check behind it. TRBV21-1 is listed as a pseudogene. The CDR3 contains 16 residues. The CDR3, as DNA: TGTGCCAGCAGACCCATCGGGGGAGGGCCAGAAGAGACCCAGTACTTC. Its protein product is CASRPIGGGPEETQYF.

This clone was recorded a few times. V usage is TRBV21-1 and J usage is TRBJ2-1; the D segment call TRBD1 is taken from the table without a DNA check. TRBV21-1 is an annotated pseudogene. The CDR3 has 14 residues. CDR3 in amino acids: CASRPGQVYNEQFF. The CDR3 nucleotides read TGTGCCAGCAGGCCGGGACAGGTCTACAATGAGCAGTTCTTC.

The chain uses TRBV7-9 and TRBJ2-7; 7 bases agree with TRBD2. Germline loops: CDR1 SEHNR, CDR2 FQNEAQ (reference sequence). The CDR3 has 14 residues. J was trimmed by 2 bases and V by 5 bases; bases with no gene match: 6. The CDR3 region is CASSQSAGAYEQYF. The CDR3 nucleotides read TGTGCCAGCAGCCAATCGGCGGGGGCCTACGAGCAGTACTTC.

The J gene is TRBJ2-7, the V gene TRBV2; D might be TRBD2 (6 bases). V was clipped by 1 base and J by 3 bases, with 13 bases between them. The CDR3 loop spans 15 amino acids. Germline V gene data show CDR1 as SNHLY and CDR2 as FYNNEI. The CDR3 loop is CASSEGTGTYYEQYF. CDR3 nucleotides: TGTGCCAGCAGTGAAGGGACCGGGACTTACTACGAGCAGTACTTC.

This sequence joins TRBV9 and TRBJ2-1; TRBD2 matches 8 bases. Germline V gene sequence: CDR1 SGDLS, CDR2 YYNGEE. CDR3 length equals 14 residues. The V segment lost 1 base and the J segment 5 bases; nucleotides outside the gene matches: 2. The CDR3 DNA reads TGTGCCAGCAGCGTAAGGCGGGGGGACAATGAGCAGTTCTTC. This codes for CASSVRRGDNEQFF.

The chain carries TRBV5-4 and TRBJ2-5; 10 nucleotides align to TRBD1. This CDR3 has 15 amino acids. Per germline, CDR1 SGHNT and CDR2 YYREEE (reference sequence). V was clipped by 0 bases and J by 2 bases; unmatched bases: 1. CDR3 loop: CASSLGGQGQETQYF. The CDR3 coding sequence is TGTGCCAGCAGCTTGGGGGGACAGGGGCAAGAGACCCAGTACTTC. The entire variable domain, with the rest obtained from reference TRBV5-4 and TRBJ2-5, is as follows: ETGVTQSPTHLIKTRGQQVTLRCSSQSGHNTVSWYQQALGQGPQFIFQYYREEENGRGNFPPRFSGLQFPNYSSELNVNALELDDSALYLCASSLGGQGQETQYFGPGTRLLVL.

This sequence joins TRBV19 and TRBJ2-4; D might be TRBD1 (5 bases). Germline loops: CDR1 LNHDA, CDR2 SQIVND (reference sequence). V lost 3 bases and J lost 2, with 14 bases in between. The CDR3 sequence is 16 residues long. The CDR3, as DNA: TGTGCCAGTAGTATGCTCAGGGATTCATCCAAAAACATTCAGTACTTC. This sequence encodes CASSMLRDSSKNIQYF. Using reference TRBV19 and TRBJ2-4 for the parts outside the CDR3, the full variable domain is DGGITQSPKYLFRKEGQNVTLSCEQNLNHDAMYWYRQDPGQGLRLIYYSQIVNDFQKGDIAEGYSVSREKKESFPLTVTSAQKNPTAFYLCASSMLRDSSKNIQYFGAGTRLSVL.

The chain joins TRBV28 to TRBJ2-5, with 9 positions matching TRBD1. Trimming cost V 4 bases and J 1 base; bases outside gene matches: 7. Germline V gene lookup returns CDR1 MDHEN and CDR2 SYDVKM. The CDR3 spans 16 residues. CDR3 bases: TGTGCCAGCAGTTCACGGGACAGGGAGACCCAAGAGACCCAGTACTTC. This translates into CASSSRDRETQETQYF.

The J gene is TRBJ1-5, the V gene TRBV5-4; D is ambiguous. Germline V gene lookup returns CDR1 SGHNT and CDR2 YYREEE (reference sequence). Trimming took off 2 bases at V and 2 bases at J, with 23 bases between the two ends. The CDR3 is 19 amino acids. CDR3 in amino acids: CASSFGRIGSVSRNQPQHF. DNA for the CDR3: TGTGCCAGCAGCTTTGGCAGGATTGGGTCAGTCTCCCGCAATCAGCCCCAGCATTTT.

CDR3 DNA: TGCAGCGCGGCTGGGGGCCTTTCTTCAACTAATGAAAAACTGTTTTTT. Translation gives CSAAGGLSSTNEKLFF. V is TRBV29-1 and J is TRBJ1-4, with D perhaps matching TRBD1 (6 bases). With 7 bases removed from V and 0 bases from J, the gap between germline ends came to 18 bases. The V gene's germline CDR1 is SQVTM and CDR2 ANQGSEA. The CDR3 is 16 amino acids.

The chain uses TRBV5-1 and TRBJ2-1; TRBD2 matches at 13 bases. The CDR3 is 14 residues long. V lost 5 bases, J lost 9 bases, and 5 bases stayed unmatched. Germline-derived CDR1 and CDR2 are SGHRS and YFSETQ. The CDR3 here is CASSFGLAGAEQFF. As DNA, the CDR3 is TGCGCCAGCAGTTTCGGACTAGCGGGAGCTGAGCAGTTCTTC. Full variable domain (rest looked up from reference TRBV5-1 and TRBJ2-1): KAGVTQTPRYLIKTRGQQVTLSCSPISGHRSVSWYQQTPGQGLQFLFEYFSETQRNKGNFPGRFSGRQFSNSRSEMNVSTLELGDSALYLCASSFGLAGAEQFFGPGTRLTVL.

The chain has TRBV27 and TRBJ2-7; tentative D call: TRBD1 (6 bases). This CDR3 comprises 14 residues. Between the trimmed V and J ends, which lost 6 bases and 0 bases, there was a span of 12 bases. Germline CDR1 and CDR2: MNHEY and SMNVEV (reference sequence). The CDR3 sequence: CASRYRAPSYEQYF. CDR3 nucleotide sequence: TGTGCCAGCAGATACAGGGCACCCTCCTACGAGCAGTACTTC.

This rearrangement joins TRBV4-1 to TRBJ2-1, with 8 bases identical to TRBD1. The CDR3 is 14 residues long. CDR1 is MGHRA and CDR2 is YSYEKL in the germline V gene. Trimming at V came to 5 bases and at J to 6 bases, leaving 6 bases not matched to a gene. The CDR3 coding sequence is TGCGCCAGCAGCTACCGACAGGGGAGCAATGAGCAGTTCTTC. It codes for CASSYRQGSNEQFF.

Notes on this clone: This same CDR3 is encoded by further DNA sequences in the sample. The V call is TRBV2, the J call TRBJ2-7; 10 nucleotides align to TRBD1. The CDR3 extends over 15 amino acids. Per the germline V gene, CDR1 is SNHLY and CDR2 is FYNNEI. Trimming cost V 1 base and J 2 bases; bases outside gene matches: 2. The CDR3 here is CASSEGGQGAYEQYF. The CDR3, as DNA: TGTGCCAGCAGTGAAGGTGGACAGGGGGCCTACGAGCAGTACTTC.

V is TRBV6-6 and J is TRBJ2-5; D ambiguous. The CDR3 has 13 amino acids. Trimming cost V 2 bases and J 5 bases, with 9 bases left between them. Per germline, CDR1 MNHNY and CDR2 SVGAGI (reference sequence). The CDR3, as DNA: TGTGCCAGCAGTTACCCCCCGTCCGAGACCCAGTACTTC. It is translated as CASSYPPSETQYF.

The chain employs TRBV6-6 and TRBJ2-6, with a weak D call TRBD1 (5 bases). V was clipped by 5 bases and J by 0 bases, with 14 bases between them. Germline V gives CDR1 MNHNY, CDR2 SVGAGI (reference sequence). This CDR3 region has 17 residues. The CDR3 DNA follows: TGTGCCAGCAGTCTAGATCAGGGTGTCTCTGGGGCCAACGTCCTGACTTTC. Translated: CASSLDQGVSGANVLTF.